A selection of T cell receptor beta chains follows, all from one sample in a study of blood T cell repertoires in COVID-19. TCRdb's copy holds only in-frame clones and misses some; the assay was immunoSEQ multiplex PCR. There are 190,000 or so clones in the sample; less than 90% occur only once, and about 4.5% lies in the top ten. The sample consisted of PBMCs or T cells enriched from blood (not recorded which). The receptors were sampled from a woman in her 30s who had been exposed to COVID-19. CDR3s include the opening cysteine and the closing phenylalanine or tryptophan. Fields, in order: D gene, V gene, clone size, J gene, CDR3 DNA, CDR3 protein. A D gene is named only where the DNA matches it firmly. Only part of the rows carry a size: once, few, many, or a class if the clone is expanded.

D gene: NA; V gene: TRBV5-4; clone size: NA; J gene: TRBJ2-1; CDR3 DNA: TGTGCCAGCAGCTTGGTAGGGAGAAACAATGAGCAGTTCTTC; CDR3 protein: CASSLVGRNNEQFF
D gene: NA; V gene: TRBV6-2/TRBV6-3; clone size: few; J gene: TRBJ1-5; CDR3 DNA: TGTGCCAGCAGTCCCCACGTCCCCAGGGATCAGCCCCAGCATTTT; CDR3 protein: CASSPHVPRDQPQHF
D gene: NA; V gene: TRBV12-5; clone size: NA; J gene: TRBJ2-3; CDR3 DNA: TGTGCTAGTGGCCCCGGGGAAGTGTCAGATACGCAGTATTTT; CDR3 protein: CASGPGEVSDTQYF
D gene: NA; V gene: TRBV6-5; clone size: NA; J gene: TRBJ1-3; CDR3 DNA: TGTGCCACGCAGGGGTTCCCCCGAAACACCATATATTTT; CDR3 protein: CATQGFPRNTIYF
D gene: NA; V gene: TRBV12-5; clone size: many; J gene: TRBJ1-1; CDR3 DNA: TGTGCTAGTGGCCTAGTCACTGAAGCTTTCTTT; CDR3 protein: CASGLVTEAFF
D gene: TRBD1; V gene: TRBV5-5; clone size: NA; J gene: TRBJ2-7; CDR3 DNA: TGTGCCAGCAGCCGGCAAGCGGGACAGGGTATGAACGAGCAGTACTTC; CDR3 protein: CASSRQAGQGMNEQYF
D gene: NA; V gene: TRBV19; clone size: NA; J gene: TRBJ2-2; CDR3 DNA: TGTGCCAGTAGTCGGGGGGCTTCGAACACCGGGGAGCTGTTTTTT; CDR3 protein: CASSRGASNTGELFF
D gene: TRBD2; V gene: TRBV27; clone size: NA; J gene: TRBJ2-3; CDR3 DNA: TGTGCCAGCAGTGTATTAGCGGGGGGGTTAACCACAGATACGCAGTATTTT; CDR3 protein: CASSVLAGGLTTDTQYF
D gene: TRBD2; V gene: TRBV6-4; clone size: NA; J gene: TRBJ2-3; CDR3 DNA: TGTGCCAGCAGTGAAGCGGGGGCGAGAAATACGCAGTATTTT; CDR3 protein: CASSEAGARNTQYF
D gene: TRBD2; V gene: TRBV4-1; clone size: NA; J gene: TRBJ2-3; CDR3 DNA: TGCGCCAGCAGCCAAGGCGGGGGTGCAGATACGCAGTATTTT; CDR3 protein: CASSQGGGADTQYF
D gene: NA; V gene: TRBV20-1; clone size: NA; J gene: TRBJ1-3; CDR3 DNA: TGCAGTGCTAGTTCCAGGGTGGGTGGAAACACCATATATTTT; CDR3 protein: CSASSRVGGNTIYF
D gene: NA; V gene: TRBV11-2; clone size: NA; J gene: TRBJ2-3; CDR3 DNA: TGTGCCAGCAGCTTGTTTTTGACTTCCACAGATACGCAGTATTTT; CDR3 protein: CASSLFLTSTDTQYF
D gene: TRBD1; V gene: TRBV6-4; clone size: NA; J gene: TRBJ1-1; CDR3 DNA: TGTGCCAGCAGTCAGACAGGGCGGGTGAACACTGAAGCTTTCTTT; CDR3 protein: CASSQTGRVNTEAFF
D gene: NA; V gene: TRBV6-1; clone size: NA; J gene: TRBJ1-4; CDR3 DNA: TGTGCCAGCAGTGAATTACAGCTTAATGAAAAACTGTTTTTT; CDR3 protein: CASSELQLNEKLFF
D gene: NA; V gene: TRBV5-1; clone size: NA; J gene: TRBJ2-1; CDR3 DNA: TGCGCCAGCAGCCAGGATTTGCCCAATGAGCAGTTCTTC; CDR3 protein: CASSQDLPNEQFF
D gene: NA; V gene: TRBV5-1; clone size: NA; J gene: TRBJ1-1; CDR3 DNA: TGCGCCAGCAGCTGGGGCCGGACGGACGGCACTGAAGCTTTCTTT; CDR3 protein: CASSWGRTDGTEAFF
D gene: TRBD1; V gene: TRBV7-8; clone size: few; J gene: TRBJ1-1; CDR3 DNA: TGTGCCAGCAGCACGCTAGCGGGGACAGGGGGCACTGAAGCTTTCTTT; CDR3 protein: CASSTLAGTGGTEAFF
D gene: TRBD1; V gene: TRBV7-2; clone size: NA; J gene: TRBJ1-6; CDR3 DNA: TGTGCCAGCAGCTCCAGACAGGGAGGTCGATCACCCCTCCACTTT; CDR3 protein: CASSSRQGGRSPLHF
D gene: TRBD2; V gene: TRBV6-9; clone size: NA; J gene: TRBJ2-3; CDR3 DNA: TGTGCCAGCAGTTACCGGGGGGAGCAGTATTTT; CDR3 protein: CASSYRGEQYF
D gene: NA; V gene: TRBV5-1; clone size: NA; J gene: TRBJ2-7; CDR3 DNA: TGCGCCAGCAGCTTGACGGGGAGCTCCTACGAGCAGTACTTC; CDR3 protein: CASSLTGSSYEQYF
D gene: TRBD2; V gene: TRBV10-2; clone size: NA; J gene: TRBJ2-1; CDR3 DNA: TGCGCCAGCAGTTCAGCGGGACTCAATTACAATGAGCAGTTCTTC; CDR3 protein: CASSSAGLNYNEQFF
D gene: NA; V gene: TRBV11-3; clone size: NA; J gene: TRBJ2-3; CDR3 DNA: TGTGCCAGCAGCTTAAACGGCGGATCTAGCACAGATACGCAGTATTTT; CDR3 protein: CASSLNGGSSTDTQYF
D gene: NA; V gene: TRBV19; clone size: once; J gene: TRBJ2-5; CDR3 DNA: TGTGCCAGTAGTATAGAAGGCGAGGGGACCCAGTACTTC; CDR3 protein: CASSIEGEGTQYF
D gene: NA; V gene: TRBV27; clone size: NA; J gene: TRBJ2-3; CDR3 DNA: TGTGCCAGCAGTTCCTTCACAGATACGCAGTATTTT; CDR3 protein: CASSSFTDTQYF
D gene: NA; V gene: TRBV21-1; clone size: NA; J gene: TRBJ1-1; CDR3 DNA: TGTGCCAGCAGCAAACGGGACAGGGCCGCTGAAGCTTTCTTT; CDR3 protein: CASSKRDRAAEAFF
D gene: NA; V gene: TRBV2; clone size: NA; J gene: TRBJ1-3; CDR3 DNA: TGTGCCAGCAGTGCCGGGACGGAGGGGGGAAACACCATATATTTT; CDR3 protein: CASSAGTEGGNTIYF
D gene: NA; V gene: TRBV3-1/TRBV3-2; clone size: NA; J gene: TRBJ1-2; CDR3 DNA: TGTGCCAGCAGCCCCTCCCTAGGGGCCTATGGCTACACCTTC; CDR3 protein: CASSPSLGAYGYTF
D gene: NA; V gene: TRBV5-1; clone size: NA; J gene: TRBJ1-3; CDR3 DNA: TGCGCCAGCAGCTCAAGACTTGTAAGCTCTGGAAACACCATATATTTT; CDR3 protein: CASSSRLVSSGNTIYF
D gene: TRBD1; V gene: TRBV15; clone size: NA; J gene: TRBJ1-1; CDR3 DNA: TGTGCCACCAGCAGACCACAGGGGGGATTTTTCTTT; CDR3 protein: CATSRPQGGFFF
D gene: TRBD1; V gene: TRBV28; clone size: NA; J gene: TRBJ1-2; CDR3 DNA: TGTGCCAGCATTCGGACAGGGGCGGTTGGCTACACCTTC; CDR3 protein: CASIRTGAVGYTF
D gene: TRBD1; V gene: TRBV6-1; clone size: NA; J gene: TRBJ1-5; CDR3 DNA: TGTGCCAGCAGTGAAGGGTACAGGGGGTTTCAGCCCCAGCATTTT; CDR3 protein: CASSEGYRGFQPQHF
D gene: NA; V gene: TRBV9; clone size: NA; J gene: TRBJ2-1; CDR3 DNA: TGTGCCAGCAGCCCAGGGGCATTTCCGTACAATGAGCAGTTCTTC; CDR3 protein: CASSPGAFPYNEQFF
D gene: TRBD1; V gene: TRBV19; clone size: NA; J gene: TRBJ1-2; CDR3 DNA: TGTGCCAGTAGTATAATCACAGGGGGAACTAACTATGGCTACACCTTC; CDR3 protein: CASSIITGGTNYGYTF
D gene: NA; V gene: TRBV5-4; clone size: NA; J gene: TRBJ1-2; CDR3 DNA: TGTGCCAGCAGCCCTCCACCGGGGGGGTCCTCTAATGGCTACACCTTC; CDR3 protein: CASSPPPGGSSNGYTF
D gene: NA; V gene: TRBV11-2; clone size: NA; J gene: TRBJ1-4; CDR3 DNA: TGTGCCAGCAGCTTAGGCTCCAGTATTGAAAAACTGTTTTTT; CDR3 protein: CASSLGSSIEKLFF
D gene: TRBD1; V gene: TRBV5-1; clone size: NA; J gene: TRBJ2-1; CDR3 DNA: TGCGCCAGCAGCGGGACGGACAGGGCGGGATACAATGAGCAGTTCTTC; CDR3 protein: CASSGTDRAGYNEQFF
D gene: NA; V gene: TRBV3-1/TRBV3-2; clone size: NA; J gene: TRBJ2-7; CDR3 DNA: TGTGCCAGCAGCCATCCTTACAGCTACGAGCAGTACTTC; CDR3 protein: CASSHPYSYEQYF
D gene: NA; V gene: TRBV3-1/TRBV3-2; clone size: few; J gene: TRBJ2-7; CDR3 DNA: TGTGCCAGCAGCCCTTCCCAGATCCGACAGCGAACCTACGAGCAGTACTTC; CDR3 protein: CASSPSQIRQRTYEQYF
D gene: NA; V gene: TRBV12-3/TRBV12-4; clone size: once; J gene: TRBJ1-2; CDR3 DNA: TGTGCCAGCAGTTTTTCAGGGGTCGGTGGCTACACCTTC; CDR3 protein: CASSFSGVGGYTF
D gene: NA; V gene: TRBV9; clone size: NA; J gene: TRBJ2-6; CDR3 DNA: TGTGCCAGCAGCGCCACAGGGACCGGGGCCAACGTCCTGACTTTC; CDR3 protein: CASSATGTGANVLTF
D gene: NA; V gene: TRBV9; clone size: NA; J gene: TRBJ2-5; CDR3 DNA: TGTGCCAGCAGCGTAGGGCCCGCGGGGGCCCAGGAAGAGACCCAGTACTTC; CDR3 protein: CASSVGPAGAQEETQYF
D gene: TRBD1; V gene: TRBV5-8; clone size: NA; J gene: TRBJ2-1; CDR3 DNA: TGTGCCAGCAGCTTGGCCCGGGACAGTAAGTCCTACAATGAGCAGTTCTTC; CDR3 protein: CASSLARDSKSYNEQFF
D gene: NA; V gene: TRBV18; clone size: NA; J gene: TRBJ1-1; CDR3 DNA: TGTGCCAGCTCACCACTGGCGGGGACGGACACTGAAGCTTTCTTT; CDR3 protein: CASSPLAGTDTEAFF
D gene: TRBD1; V gene: TRBV5-1; clone size: NA; J gene: TRBJ2-7; CDR3 DNA: TGCGCCAGCAACCCCCTATTTACCGGACAGGGGGCGGCCTACGAGCAGTACTTC; CDR3 protein: CASNPLFTGQGAAYEQYF
D gene: NA; V gene: TRBV9; clone size: NA; J gene: TRBJ2-7; CDR3 DNA: TGTGCCAGCAGCCCCTCCCGGGGTCCCTCGGAGCAGTACTTC; CDR3 protein: CASSPSRGPSEQYF